This passage covers 18 T cell receptor beta chains from one sample sequenced in a study of T cell repertoires in aging, cancer and after chemotherapy. The template was genomic DNA from peripheral blood, not RNA. A mixed TRB-A/B primer pool amplified rearranged TRB by multiplex touch-down PCR. TCRdb ran MiXCR on the multiplex PCR reads and lists one entry per CDR3 protein. The data show roughly 2,000 distinct CDR3 sequences, less than 70% seen once. The sample was blood. The receptor set was obtained from a human donor with a solid tumor.

V gene TRBV30 combines with J gene TRBJ1-1, with no clear D. V was cut by 8 bases and J by 1 base, with 8 bases left in between. The CDR3 extends over 11 amino acids. Germline V gene data show CDR1 as GTSNPN and CDR2 as SVGIG (reference sequence). The CDR3 is CAMNRNTEAFF. As DNA, the CDR3 is TGTGCCATGAACAGGAACACTGAAGCTTTCTTT.

The chain links TRBV5-4 to TRBJ2-2, with unresolved D. Germline CDR1 reads SGHNT; CDR2 reads YYREEE (reference sequence). V dropped 1 base and J dropped 8 bases, with 9 bases sitting between them. This CDR3 spans 13 amino acids. The CDR3 DNA reads TGTGCCAGCAGCTTGTCGGCGGAAGGGGAGCTGTTTTTT. Its protein product is CASSLSAEGELFF.

V is TRBV7-2 and J is TRBJ2-5, with 11 bases identical to TRBD1. The CDR3 spans 15 residues. V lost 0 bases, J lost 4 bases, and 1 base stayed unmatched. Looked up from germline, CDR1 is SGHTA and CDR2 is FQGNSA. In nucleotides, the CDR3 is TGTGCCAGCAGCTTAGCGGGACAGGGGGGAGAGACCCAGTACTTC. Translation gives CASSLAGQGGETQYF.

Details on this clonotype: The limits of the CDR3 on the DNA are not certain, so only TCRdb's listed CDR3 is given. The chain employs TRBV7-5 and TRBJ2-2; the table names TRBD1, a call not compared with the DNA. TRBV7-5 is marked as a pseudogene. Ends included, the CDR3 has 18 residues. Here the CDR3 reads CISVPEAYGGSSTGELFF.

The chain has TRBV7-2 and TRBJ1-3; D is uncertain. This CDR3 region has 15 residues. Trimming stripped 3 bases from V and 0 bases from J, with 9 bases between. From germline, CDR1 is SGHTA and CDR2 FQGNSA. As DNA, the CDR3 is TGTGCCAGCAGCTTCGGGCGGATCTCTGGAAACACCATATATTTT. Translating it yields CASSFGRISGNTIYF.

This clonotype was seen only a few times. The chain is built from TRBV7-6 and TRBJ1-6; a possible D gene is TRBD1 (6 bases). V was trimmed by 3 bases and J by 7 bases, leaving 10 bases between them. CDR1 SGHVS and CDR2 FNYEAQ come from the germline V gene. This CDR3 contains 14 residues. For the CDR3, the DNA is TGTGCCAGCAGCTTGGGGGGGCCGAATTCACCCCTCCACTTT. Amino acid sequence: CASSLGGPNSPLHF.

This chain connects TRBV6-2 or TRBV6-3 to TRBJ2-7, with 7 positions matching TRBD1. The CDR3 is made up of 16 amino acids. Looked up from germline, CDR1 is MNHEY and CDR2 is SVGEGT. The trim removed 4 bases at V and 3 bases at J, leaving 12 bases unmatched. The CDR3 is CASSSPKQGRFYEQYF. The CDR3 region has the DNA TGTGCCAGCAGTTCACCCAAACAGGGGAGATTCTACGAGCAGTACTTC.

The chain uses TRBV7-2 and TRBJ1-5; the match to TRBD1 covers 8 bases. The CDR3 runs 15 residues. J was trimmed by 7 bases and V by 3 bases; bases with no gene match: 8. The V gene's germline CDR1 is SGHTA and CDR2 FQGNSA. CDR3 nucleotide sequence: TGTGCCAGCAGCTTCTCTGGACAGGGTAGCCAGCCCCAGCATTTT. This sequence encodes CASSFSGQGSQPQHF.

The CDR3 DNA is TGTGCCAGCAGTTCCCCCGTTAGCGTGGGGTCACCCCTCCACTTT. Its translation is CASSSPVSVGSPLHF. V usage is TRBV6-5 and J usage is TRBJ1-6; D uncertain. Trimming cost V 4 bases and J 10 bases, with 17 bases left between them. From germline, CDR1 is MNHEY and CDR2 SVGAGI. This CDR3 region has 15 residues.

The chain couples TRBV7-3 to TRBJ2-7, with 10 bases lining up with TRBD2. There are 15 residues in the CDR3. V gave up 2 bases and J gave up 3 bases; unmatched junction bases: 4. The germline V gene encodes CDR1 SGHTA and CDR2 FQGTGA. The CDR3: CASSLAAGGLYEQYF. The CDR3 nucleotides read TGTGCCAGCAGCTTAGCAGCGGGAGGGCTCTACGAGCAGTACTTC.

CDR3 amino acids: CGTRAGGYYSEANVLTF. The CDR3, as DNA: TGTGGGACCAGGGCAGGGGGCTACTATTCGGAAGCCAACGTCCTGACTTTC. The chain joins TRBV19 to TRBJ2-6; TRBD1 matches 8 bases. CDR3 size: 17 residues. CDR1 and CDR2 (germline): LNHDA, SQIVND (reference sequence).

This sequence joins TRBV12-3 or TRBV12-4 and TRBJ2-3, with D unclear. The V gene lost 5 bases and the J gene lost 3 bases, with 6 bases spanning the gap. This CDR3 spans 12 amino acids. CDR3 coding DNA: TGTGCCAGCAGTACTTGGACAGATACGCAGTATTTT. Residues: CASSTWTDTQYF.

The CDR3, as DNA: TGTGCCAGCAGCTTAGCTCCAGGGGTCCACAATGAGCAGTTCTTC. Protein: CASSLAPGVHNEQFF. The chain recombines TRBV7-2 with TRBJ2-1; D might be TRBD1 (6 bases). V lost 0 bases and J lost 5, with 11 bases in between. The CDR3 sequence is 15 residues long. Germline V gene data show CDR1 as SGHTA and CDR2 as FQGNSA.

By share, this clonotype counts as hyperexpanded. The chain joins TRBV18 to TRBJ1-2; 8 positions agree with TRBD1. The CDR3 covers 16 residues. J lost 7 bases, V lost 4 bases, and 14 bases had no gene match. Germline assignment: CDR1 KGHSH and CDR2 LQKENI. The CDR3 loop is CASSRGTGTLDSGYTF. In DNA form, the CDR3 reads TGTGCCAGCTCACGCGGGACAGGTACTCTAGACTCTGGCTACACCTTC. The full variable domain, its missing parts supplied by reference TRBV18 and TRBJ1-2, is NAGVMQNPRHLVRRRGQEARLRCSPMKGHSHVYWYRQLPEEGLKFMVYLQKENIIDESGMPKERFSAEFPKEGPSILRIQQVVRGDSAAYFCASSRGTGTLDSGYTFGSGTRLTVV.

The J gene is TRBJ2-1, the V gene TRBV6-5, with TRBD2 matching over 13 bases. Germline V gene sequence: CDR1 MNHEY, CDR2 SVGAGI. The J segment lost 1 base and the V segment lost 6 bases, leaving 6 bases of the junction unmatched. The CDR3 spans 17 residues. As DNA, the CDR3 is TGTGCCAGCAGCGTGACTAGCGGGGGGCTATCCTACAATGAGCAGTTCTTC. It translates to CASSVTSGGLSYNEQFF.

The chain employs TRBV19 and TRBJ1-4; tentative D call: TRBD1 (5 bases). The V gene's germline CDR1 is LNHDA and CDR2 SQIVND (reference sequence). The CDR3 length is 14 residues. V gave up 8 bases and J gave up 7 bases, with 17 bases separating them. As DNA, the CDR3 is TGTGCCAGTTCACAGGCAACTTTGATTGAAAAACTGTTTTTT. Its translation is CASSQATLIEKLFF.

The chain combines TRBV7-2 with TRBJ2-7; 9 bases line up with TRBD1. The V gene's germline CDR1 is SGHTA and CDR2 FQGNSA. The V segment lost 3 bases and the J segment 3 bases; nucleotides outside the gene matches: 6. This CDR3 spans 15 amino acids. The CDR3 here is CASSLGRQGDYEQYF. The CDR3 nucleotides read TGTGCCAGCAGCTTGGGCAGACAGGGGGACTACGAGCAGTACTTC.

This clonotype was observed a handful of times. V usage is TRBV29-1 and J usage is TRBJ1-5; D call uncertain. The length of the CDR3 is 12 residues. CDR1 SQVTM and CDR2 ANQGSEA come from the germline V gene. The V end was cut by 6 bases, the J end by 2 bases, with 8 bases between. The CDR3, as DNA: TGCAGCGTCCGGCAGGGCAATCAGCCCCAGCATTTT. This gives the protein CSVRQGNQPQHF.